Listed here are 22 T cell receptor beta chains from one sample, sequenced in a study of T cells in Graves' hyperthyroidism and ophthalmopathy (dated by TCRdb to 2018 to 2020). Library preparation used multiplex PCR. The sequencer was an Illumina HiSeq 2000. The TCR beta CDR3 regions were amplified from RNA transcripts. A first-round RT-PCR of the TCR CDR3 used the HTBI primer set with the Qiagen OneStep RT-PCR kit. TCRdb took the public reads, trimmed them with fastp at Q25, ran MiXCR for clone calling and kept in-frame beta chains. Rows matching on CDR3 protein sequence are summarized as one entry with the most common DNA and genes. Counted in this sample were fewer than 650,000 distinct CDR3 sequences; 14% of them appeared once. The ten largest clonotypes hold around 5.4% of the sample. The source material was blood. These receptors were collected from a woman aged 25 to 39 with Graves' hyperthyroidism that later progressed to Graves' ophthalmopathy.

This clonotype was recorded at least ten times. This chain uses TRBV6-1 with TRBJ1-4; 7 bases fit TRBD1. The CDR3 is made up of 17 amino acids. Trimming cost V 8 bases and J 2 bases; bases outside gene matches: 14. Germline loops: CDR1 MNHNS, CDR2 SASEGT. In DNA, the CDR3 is TGTGCCAGCCCCCCCCGGAGGGGGACAGTTACTAATGAAAAACTGTTTTTT. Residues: CASPPRRGTVTNEKLFF.

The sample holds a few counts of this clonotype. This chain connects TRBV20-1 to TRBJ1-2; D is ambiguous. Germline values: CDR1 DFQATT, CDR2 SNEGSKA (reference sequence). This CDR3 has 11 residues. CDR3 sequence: CGQTTNYGYTF. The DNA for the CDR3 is TGCGGCCAAACGACTAACTATGGCTACACCTTC.

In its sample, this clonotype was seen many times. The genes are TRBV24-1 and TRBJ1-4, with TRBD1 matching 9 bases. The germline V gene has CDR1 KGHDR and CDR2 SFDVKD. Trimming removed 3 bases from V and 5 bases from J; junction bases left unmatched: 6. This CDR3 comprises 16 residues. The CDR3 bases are TGTGCCACCAGTGATCCCGGGACAGGGAAAAATGAAAAACTGTTTTTT. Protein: CATSDPGTGKNEKLFF.

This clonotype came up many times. This CDR3 reads CASRPSGRAGETQYF. The CDR3 DNA follows: TGTGCCAGCAGGCCTAGCGGGAGGGCCGGAGAGACCCAGTACTTC. The V call is TRBV11-2, the J call TRBJ2-5; 12 bases fit TRBD2. With 6 bases clipped from V and 4 bases from J, the junction kept 6 bases outside the gene matches. There are 15 residues in the CDR3. Germline V gives CDR1 SGHAT, CDR2 FQNNGV.

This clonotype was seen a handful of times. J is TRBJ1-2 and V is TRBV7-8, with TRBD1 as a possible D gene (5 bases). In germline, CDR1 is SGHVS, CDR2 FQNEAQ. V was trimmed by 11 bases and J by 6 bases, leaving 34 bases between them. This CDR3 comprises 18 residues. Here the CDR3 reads CACTGGGVFGVLVDGYTF. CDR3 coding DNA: TGTGCCTGTACGGGGGGGGGTGTTTTTGGGGTCCTTGTGGATGGCTACACCTTC.

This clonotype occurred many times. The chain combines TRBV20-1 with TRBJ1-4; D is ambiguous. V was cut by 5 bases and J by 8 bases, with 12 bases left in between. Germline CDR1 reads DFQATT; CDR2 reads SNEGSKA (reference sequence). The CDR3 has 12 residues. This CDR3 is CSAGRGEEKLFF. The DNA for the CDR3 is TGCAGTGCTGGCCGGGGAGAAGAAAAACTGTTTTTT.

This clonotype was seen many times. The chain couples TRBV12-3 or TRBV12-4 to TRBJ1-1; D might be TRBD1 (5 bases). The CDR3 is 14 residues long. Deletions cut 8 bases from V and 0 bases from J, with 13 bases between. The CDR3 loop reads CASSVRAMNTEAFF. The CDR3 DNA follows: TGTGCCAGCTCTGTCAGGGCGATGAACACTGAAGCTTTCTTT.

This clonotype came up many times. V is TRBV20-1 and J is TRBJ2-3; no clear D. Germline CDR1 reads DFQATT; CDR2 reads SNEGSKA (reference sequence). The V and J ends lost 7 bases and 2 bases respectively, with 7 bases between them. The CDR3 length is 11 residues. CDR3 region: CSVSFTDTQYF. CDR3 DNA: TGCAGTGTTTCCTTCACAGATACGCAGTATTTT.

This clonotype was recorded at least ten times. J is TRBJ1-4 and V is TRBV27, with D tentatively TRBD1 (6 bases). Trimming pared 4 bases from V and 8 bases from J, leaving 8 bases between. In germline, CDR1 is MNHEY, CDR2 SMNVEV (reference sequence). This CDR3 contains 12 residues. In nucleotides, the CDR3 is TGTGCCAGCAGTTCCGGGACAGAAAAACTGTTTTTT. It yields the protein CASSSGTEKLFF.

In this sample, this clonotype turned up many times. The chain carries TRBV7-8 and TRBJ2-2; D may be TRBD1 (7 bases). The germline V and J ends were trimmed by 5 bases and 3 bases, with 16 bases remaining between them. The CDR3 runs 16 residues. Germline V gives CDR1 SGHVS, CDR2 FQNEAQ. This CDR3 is CASSPRGRGDTGELFF. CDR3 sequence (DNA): TGTGCCAGCAGCCCGAGGGGCAGGGGGGACACCGGGGAGCTGTTTTTT.

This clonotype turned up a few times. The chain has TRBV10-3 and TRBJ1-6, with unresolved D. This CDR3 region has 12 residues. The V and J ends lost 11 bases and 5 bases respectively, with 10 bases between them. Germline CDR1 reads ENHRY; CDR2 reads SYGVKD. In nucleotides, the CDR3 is TGTGCCGCCGGTACAGATAATTCACCCCTCCACTTT. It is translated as CAAGTDNSPLHF.

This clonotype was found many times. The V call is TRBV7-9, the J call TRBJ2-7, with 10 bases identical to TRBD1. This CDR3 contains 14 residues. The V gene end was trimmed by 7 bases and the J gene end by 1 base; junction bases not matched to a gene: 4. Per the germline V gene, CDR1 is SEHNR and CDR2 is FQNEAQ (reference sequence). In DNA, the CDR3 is TGTGCCAGCAACCCGGGACAGGGGTCCTACGAGCAGTACTTC. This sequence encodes CASNPGQGSYEQYF.

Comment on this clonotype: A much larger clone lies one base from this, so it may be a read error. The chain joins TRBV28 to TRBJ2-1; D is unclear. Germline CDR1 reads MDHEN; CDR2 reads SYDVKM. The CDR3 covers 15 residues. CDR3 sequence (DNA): TGTGCCAGCAGTTTCCAAGAGAGCTCCTACAATGAGCAGCTCTTC. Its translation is CASSFQESSYNEQLF. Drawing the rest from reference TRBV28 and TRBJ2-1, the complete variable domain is DVKVTQSSRYLVKRTGEKVFLECVQDMDHENMFWYRQDPGLGLRLIYFSYDVKMKEKGDIPEGYSVSREKKERFSLILESASTNQTSMYLCASSFQESSYNEQLFGPGTRLTVL.

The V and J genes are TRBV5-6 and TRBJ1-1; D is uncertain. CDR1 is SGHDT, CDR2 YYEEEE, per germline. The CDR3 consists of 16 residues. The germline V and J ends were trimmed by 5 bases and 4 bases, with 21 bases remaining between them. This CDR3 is CASSKTADWLGTEAFF. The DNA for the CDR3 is TGTGCCAGCAGTAAAACGGCAGACTGGTTGGGCACTGAAGCTTTCTTT.

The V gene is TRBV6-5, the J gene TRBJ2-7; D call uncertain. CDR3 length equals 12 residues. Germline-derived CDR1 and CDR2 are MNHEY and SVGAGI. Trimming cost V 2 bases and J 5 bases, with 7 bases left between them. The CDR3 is CASSYPPDEQYF. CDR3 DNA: TGTGCCAGCAGTTACCCACCGGACGAGCAGTACTTC.

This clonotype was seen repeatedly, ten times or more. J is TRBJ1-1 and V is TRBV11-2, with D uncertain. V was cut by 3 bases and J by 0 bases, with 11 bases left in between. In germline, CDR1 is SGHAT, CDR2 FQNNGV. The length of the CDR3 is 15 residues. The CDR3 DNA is TGTGCCAGCAGCTTGTCAGTCTCCATGAACACTGAAGCTTTCTTT. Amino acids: CASSLSVSMNTEAFF.

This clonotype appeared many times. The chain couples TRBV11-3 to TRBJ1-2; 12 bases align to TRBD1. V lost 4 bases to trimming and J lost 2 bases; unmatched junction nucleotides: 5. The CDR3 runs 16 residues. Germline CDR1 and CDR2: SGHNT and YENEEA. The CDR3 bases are TGTGCCAGCAGCTCCGATGGGACAGGGGGCAACTATGGCTACACCTTC. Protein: CASSSDGTGGNYGYTF.

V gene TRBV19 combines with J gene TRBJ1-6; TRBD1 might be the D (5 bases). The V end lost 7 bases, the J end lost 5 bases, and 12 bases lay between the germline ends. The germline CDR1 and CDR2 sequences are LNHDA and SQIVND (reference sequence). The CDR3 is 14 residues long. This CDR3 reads CASKGTDHNSPLHF. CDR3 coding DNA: TGTGCCAGTAAAGGGACGGACCATAATTCACCCCTCCACTTT.

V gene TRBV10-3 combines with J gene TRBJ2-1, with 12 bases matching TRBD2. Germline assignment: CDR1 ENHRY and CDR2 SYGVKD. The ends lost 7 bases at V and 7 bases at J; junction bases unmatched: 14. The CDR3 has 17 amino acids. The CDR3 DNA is TGTGCCATCAAGGGGGCTAGCGGGAGGGGTGATGAGAATGAGCAGTTCTTC. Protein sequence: CAIKGASGRGDENEQFF.

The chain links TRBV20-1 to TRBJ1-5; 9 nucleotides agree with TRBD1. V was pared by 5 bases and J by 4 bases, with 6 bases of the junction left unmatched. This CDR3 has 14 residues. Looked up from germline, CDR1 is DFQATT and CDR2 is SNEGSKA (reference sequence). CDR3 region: CSASPGTGNQPQHF. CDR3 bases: TGCAGTGCTTCTCCCGGGACAGGGAATCAGCCCCAGCATTTT.

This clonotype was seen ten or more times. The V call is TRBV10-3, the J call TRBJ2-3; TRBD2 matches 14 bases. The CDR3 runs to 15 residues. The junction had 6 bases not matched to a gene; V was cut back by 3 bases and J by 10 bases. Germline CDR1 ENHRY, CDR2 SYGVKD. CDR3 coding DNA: TGTGCCATCAGTGATGTCGGGACTAGCGGGAGTTCGCAGTATTTT. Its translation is CAISDVGTSGSSQYF.

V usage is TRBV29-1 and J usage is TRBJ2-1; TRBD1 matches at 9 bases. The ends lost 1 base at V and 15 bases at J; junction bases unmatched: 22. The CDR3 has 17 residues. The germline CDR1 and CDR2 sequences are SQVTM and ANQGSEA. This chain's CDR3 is CSVEGTGALPRTLFLFF. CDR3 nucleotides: TGCAGCGTTGAAGGGACAGGGGCTCTACCCCGGACTCTCTTCTTGTTCTTC.